The subject of this entry is one T cell receptor beta chain. The data stem from a study of OX40 agonist ivuxolimab in advanced cancers. TCRdb keeps only in-frame clones here, not all; method: immunoSEQ multiplex PCR. The profile shows some 82,000 clones, roughly 91% of them singletons. The TCR comes from an adult with an advanced solid tumor such as melanoma, head and neck, liver or kidney cancer. The sequenced sample was CD4+ or CD8+ T cells sorted from blood, obtained in a trial of the OX40 agonist ivuxolimab.

Written as DNA, the CDR3 is TGCGCCAGCAGCTGGGGGACAAGGAACACTGAAGCTTTCTTT. Protein product: CASSWGTRNTEAFF. The chain links TRBV5-1 to TRBJ1-1, with D possibly matching TRBD1 (6 bases). Per germline, CDR1 SGHRS and CDR2 YFSETQ. The CDR3 is 14 residues long. V shed 3 bases and J shed 1 base, with 10 bases lying between them.